This T cell receptor (beta chain) was observed in a study of T-cell reconstitution after alpha-beta-depleted transplantation in children. It was with unique molecular identifiers that the TCRbeta library was prepared. TCRdb re-called the PCR reads through MiXCR, storing one row per CDR3 protein. The sample comprises 150,000 to 200,000 distinct CDR3 sequences, just under 6.5% of which are singletons, and around 4.3% rests with the top ten. The CDR3 is 12 amino acids. Trimming took 4 bases from V and 6 from J, leaving 10 bases between them. CDR1 and CDR2 (germline): SEHNR, FQNEAQ (reference sequence). The TCR comes from a girl under two years old with combined immunodeficiency, due to receive a stem cell transplant. The chain joins TRBV7-9 to TRBJ2-7; no clear D. The material sequenced was PBMCs, taken before TCRalphabeta/CD19-depleted stem cell transplant. The CDR3 spells CASSSLAVEQYF. In DNA, the CDR3 is TGTGCCAGCAGCTCCCTTGCAGTCGAGCAGTACTTC.